The following is a T cell receptor (beta chain) sequence with its context. This clone was found a few times. Which antigen it targets is not known. Base qualities are missing; no much larger clone stands one base away. In total, roughly 710 healthy bone marrow donors made up the cohort. All cohort members were sampled while nominally healthy, although unrecorded immune exposures were likely present. The donor tested CMV seronegative, placing the donor among the 350 or so seronegative members of the cohort. A peripheral blood sample was provided by each donor, and peripheral blood mononuclear cells were used for TCR beta sequencing. The Qiagen DNeasy Blood Extraction Kit was used to extract genomic DNA from the blood cell samples. Clipping removes 6 bases from V and 5 bases from J, with 14 as the unmatched junction base count. The CDR3 runs 16 residues from the cysteine to the phenylalanine. Only CDR3 DNA remains: 48 bases, in frame from the first base. CDR1 SGHAT and CDR2 FQNNGV were looked up in the germline V gene.

The receptor library was made with the immunoSEQ multiplex PCR assay. A mixture of 60 forward primers for TCR Vbeta segments and 13 reverse primers for TCR Jbeta segments was used in the multiplex PCR. A multiplex PCR assay on genomic DNA amplified the CDR3 region of rearranged TCR beta genes. Amplified TCR beta libraries were sequenced as 87-base-pair reads on the Illumina HiSeq System. The original pipeline was this. A later analysis counted approximately 84 million unique TCR beta chains across the 666 repertoires, and some 11 million of these chains were shared by at least two donors. Raw reads were error-corrected and collapsed into unique sequences by a nearest-neighbor algorithm in which closely related sequences were merged to remove PCR and sequencing errors. To assign V, D and J gene segments, CDR3 sequences were aligned to IMGT reference sequences. For a sequence to be retained, a match of at least six nucleotides to both a V gene segment and a J gene segment was required. A rearrangement was called productive if the CDR3 had no stop codons and remained in frame with V and J, and every other rearrangement was called non-productive. Following IMGT convention, CDR3 was defined as the stretch from the second conserved V-encoded cysteine up to the conserved J-encoded phenylalanine. Sequences without an unambiguous match to a single V gene segment were excluded from the earlier analysis of a few hundred of the donors. An earlier analysis of a few hundred of the donors called V segments functional above 56.7% productive rearrangements and segregating when the between-donor standard deviation exceeded 5%. A statistical classification framework was built for diagnosing cytomegalovirus status from the catalog of TCR beta chain sequences. In a later analysis, TCR nucleotide sequences were compared against IMGT/GENE-DB human TR gene sequences so that V and J genes could be assigned. The TCRdist pipeline was used in a later analysis to assign CDR3 sequences and most-parsimonious VDJ recombination scenarios. In a later analysis, each TCR beta chain was defined by its CDR3 amino acid sequence together with its V-gene family, and reads without a unique V-gene family were excluded. As a way to deal with suspected cross-contamination and a sequencing artifact, a later analysis dropped 450 to 700 nucleotide sequences that were highly shared and had low generation probability. In a later analysis, a clonal expansion index for each public chain was calculated from normalized within-repertoire ranks of inferred template counts. In a later analysis, generation probabilities were computed using a VDJ recombination model fitted to out-of-frame rearrangements, and the results were checked against IGoR. In a later analysis, hypergeometric tests were used to score TCR-TCR, TCR-HLA and TCR-CMV co-occurrence, with a repertoire-size bias correction applied to TCR pairs. False discovery rates were estimated in a later analysis by permuting HLA or CMV assignments 20 times. In a later analysis, co-occurring TCRs were grouped using DBSCAN, with TCRdist sequence similarity added in when clustering inside HLA-allele-positive subsets. Co-occurrence clustering excluded repertoires with fewer than 30,000 or more than 120,000 public chains, plus five with anomalous nucleotide sharing. Imported from immuneACCESS, the table was reduced by TCRdb to in-frame sequences with V and J called. These copies leave out some clones; in studies compared against another copy, an unresolved V gene accounts for under half, and the cause of the remainder is not known. The V and J calls and clone size come from that table; D and trimming were worked out from the DNA. Here the sample has roughly 120,000 clones; over 8% occur a single time. The ten biggest clones cover less than 7% of the sample.

This record belongs to a study of cytomegalovirus exposure and HLA in healthy donors (dated by TCRdb to the late 2010s). About the full investigation: An earlier analysis of some 550 of the donors reported 250 to 300 Gb of sequence data and 100 million to 130 million unique TCR beta sequences from roughly 200 million T cells. HLA typing included class I and class II loci at four-digit resolution. Donor age, sex, ethnicity and CMV serostatus were compiled alongside the repertoire data. An early release covering about 600 HLA-typed donors comprised approximately 300 gigabases of sequencing data and tens of millions of unique TCR sequences. All discovery cohort repertoires had been generated using a single sequencing platform. Along with the approximately 700-subject first cohort, a separate validation cohort of over a hundred different subjects was used. An earlier analysis of 450 to 750 of the donors used high-throughput TCR beta sequencing to judge whether each TCR beta V gene segment behaved as functional or pseudogenic. The number of donors typed differed by locus, with 629-630 for A, B, C, DRB1 and DQB1, roughly 520 for DQA1, 600 to 610 for DPA1, and some 470 for DPB1. To study patterns of TCR occurrence, a later analysis re-analyzed previously published TCR beta repertoires from just over 650 donors and added high-resolution HLA genotyping. High-throughput TCR immunosequencing, statistical association of individual TCRs with disease status, and machine learning were combined to predict cytomegalovirus infection status. The later analysis used no new phenotypic data to find candidate immune exposures, relying instead on TCR beta sequences and their occurrence across donors. The study aimed to test whether cataloging public T cell receptors could reveal signatures of past pathogen exposure. The T cell repertoires of 666 subjects were profiled by immunosequencing and related to cytomegalovirus serostatus. Among the roughly 400 genotyped donors, around 81% belonged to the genetic ancestry cluster associated with self-reported Caucasian donors. Across 398 genotyped donors of the cohort, an average of about 250,000 unique TCR beta nucleotide sequences per donor were sequenced, and roughly 17% of those sequences were non-productive. A later genetic analysis used genome-wide SNP genotypes for 398 of the 666 donors, treating that subset as a discovery cohort. About 5 DR-DQ haplotypes were handled as single units for association and clustering, since linkage in the cohort was strong.

What the research found in general, with its limitations: The cohort was sequenced for TCR beta chains only, and without alpha or paired-chain data the features that could be detected were limited. The study listed 164 TCR beta chains as associated with cytomegalovirus. A few of the identified cytomegalovirus-associated TCR beta chains were confirmed in vitro to be specific for cytomegalovirus antigens. Compared with the roughly 670-donor mean, donors in an Asian-associated ancestry cluster had fewer N-insertions in productive TCRs, according to a later genetic analysis. Correlated functional status among segregating V segments might be attributable to linkage disequilibrium, but an unknown experimental factor could not be ruled out. According to a later analysis, TCR association rates differed among HLA loci, with DRB1 alleles showing the most associated TCRs and HLA-C alleles showing the fewest. V-gene and J-gene trimming of TCR beta chains was associated with a missense DCLRE1C variant in a later genetic analysis, and the association was replicated in an independent cohort. HLA typing was unavailable for some donors at each locus, so association tests used only the typed subset. Several of the top co-occurrence clusters appeared to be linked to parvovirus B19, influenza, CMV and Epstein-Barr virus, according to a later analysis. Sequencing depth was assumed to be roughly uniform across donors in the presence/absence analyses, though that assumption may not hold. Because counts were too low, 15 to 20 rarely observed V segments, including chromosome 9 orphons, were excluded from the earlier analysis of around 590 of the donors. The classifier was reported to diagnose cytomegalovirus status with high specificity and sensitivity in both the original and validation cohorts. In an earlier analysis of 587 of the donors, most TCR beta V segments appeared in productive rearrangements about 87% or about 30% of the time, broadly matching IMGT annotations. The 87-base-pair reads could not distinguish some IMGT-functional V segments, including TRBV6-2 and TRBV6-3, so those segments were excluded. A cluster of highly shared sequence variants was judged likely to be a technical artifact of the sequencing pipeline. Most TCR sequences were seen in very few donors, while some public TCRs were found in many individuals. Immune exposure information for the cohort was limited to CMV serostatus. In a later analysis, HLA-associated TCR beta chains showed more clonal expansion and lower generation probabilities than non-associated chains that were equally common. Specific HLA alleles were associated with 16,951 TCR beta sequences at a false discovery rate of 0.05 in a later analysis. A further reported finding was that TCR beta sequences accurately predicted the HLA-A and HLA-B alleles for most subjects in the first cohort. The authors suggested that the approach could potentially be generalized to other disease states and immunological phenotypes. Strong co-occurrence of HLA alleles, especially DR and DQ, made assigning TCR associations to individual alleles difficult. Most CMV-associated TCR beta chains appeared to be HLA-restricted in a later analysis, and the HLA associations seemed to be driven largely by CMV exposure.

The rearrangement combines TRBV11-2 with TRBJ2-5, with TRBD1 identical over 8 junction bases. The receptor comes from a man between 40 and 49 years old in good health and CMV-seronegative. The material sequenced was PBMCs. The nucleotide sequence reads as follows: TGTGCCAGCAGGGTTGGCAGGGGGCGAAGGGGGGAGACCCAGTACTTC. This codes for CASRVGRGRRGETQYF.